The next 21 T cell receptor beta chains were all read from a single sample in a study of blood T cells in healthy people across ages. It was with a sample-barcoded 5' primer and a J-beta primer mix that a second PCR of about 7 to 12 cycles was run. Using its own MiXCR run on the 5' RACE reads, TCRdb lists one record per CDR3 protein. The profile shows about 970,000 distinct CDR3 sequences, roughly 51% of them singletons. Material: blood. These receptors all come from a woman in her sixties in good health.

This clonotype turned up a few times. J is TRBJ1-1 and V is TRBV5-6; D gene unclear. The CDR3 runs to 14 residues. Germline CDR1 SGHDT, CDR2 YYEEEE. The germline V and J ends were trimmed by 4 bases and 3 bases, with 13 bases remaining between them. The CDR3 bases are TGTGCCAGCAGCATTCCCGGGCCGCACACTGAAGCTTTCTTT. Translation: CASSIPGPHTEAFF. Drawing the rest from reference TRBV5-6 and TRBJ1-1, the complete variable domain is DAGVTQSPTHLIKTRGQQVTLRCSPKSGHDTVSWYQQALGQGPQFIFQYYEEEERQRGNFPDRFSGHQFPNYSSELNVNALLLGDSALYLCASSIPGPHTEAFFGQGTRLTVV.

The chain couples TRBV15 to TRBJ2-5, with TRBD1 as a possible D gene (6 bases). The CDR3 has 15 residues. Germline CDR1 is LNHNV and CDR2 is YYDKDF (reference sequence). Trimming stripped 5 bases from V and 2 bases from J, with 15 bases between. The CDR3 sequence is CATSDRDMAQETQYF. The CDR3 coding sequence is TGTGCCACCAGCGACCGGGACATGGCTCAAGAGACCCAGTACTTC.

This clonotype was found a few times. This chain links TRBV27 with TRBJ2-7, with TRBD1 identical over 7 bases. Germline V gives CDR1 MNHEY, CDR2 SMNVEV (reference sequence). Unmatched junction bases numbered 16, after V lost 4 bases and J lost 7 bases. The length of the CDR3 is 16 residues. The CDR3 loop is CASSSPGGASRNEQYF. CDR3 coding DNA: TGTGCCAGCAGTTCCCCAGGGGGAGCCAGCCGCAATGAGCAGTACTTC.

There are a few counts of this clonotype. V usage is TRBV20-1 and J usage is TRBJ2-1; weak D call: TRBD2 (6 bases). Trimming cost V 6 bases and J 1 base, with 13 bases left between them. This CDR3 contains 14 residues. CDR1 and CDR2 (germline): DFQATT, SNEGSKA (reference sequence). CDR3 protein: CSASRGMSYNEQFF. In DNA, the CDR3 is TGCAGTGCCAGTCGGGGGATGTCCTACAATGAGCAGTTCTTC.

This clonotype was counted only a few times. V is TRBV5-5 and J is TRBJ2-1; perhaps D is TRBD1 or TRBD2 (5 bases each). Germline loops: CDR1 SGHKS, CDR2 YYEKEE (reference sequence). Trimming cost V 3 bases and J 4 bases, with 17 bases left between them. The CDR3 runs 16 residues. The CDR3 DNA reads TGTGCCAGCAGCTCTTCCGGGACGTGGAATTACAATGAGCAGTTCTTC. Encoded protein: CASSSSGTWNYNEQFF.

The chain carries TRBV9 and TRBJ2-3; maybe TRBD1 (6 bases). Germline lookup yields CDR1 SGDLS and CDR2 YYNGEE. The ends were cut back, 4 bases at V and 2 bases at J, with 14 bases in the middle. The CDR3 runs 15 residues. For the CDR3, the DNA is TGTGCCAGCAGCCCGACGGGACATATCACAGATACGCAGTATTTT. As protein: CASSPTGHITDTQYF.

Concerning this clonotype: A much larger clone lies a single base off, so this may be a read error. This chain joins TRBV6-5 and TRBJ2-5, with 8 bases lining up with TRBD2. The CDR3 runs to 15 residues. Trimming at V came to 7 bases and at J to 1 base, leaving 8 bases not matched to a gene. Germline V gene sequence: CDR1 MNHEY, CDR2 SVGAGI. DNA for the CDR3: TGTGCCAGCAATTGGTCTAGCGGGCTCCAAGAGACCCAGTACTTC. This translates into CASNWSSGLQETQYF.

The sample holds a few counts of this clonotype. This sequence joins TRBV20-1 and TRBJ2-7, with TRBD2 matching over 11 bases. The CDR3 contains 14 residues. V lost 5 bases, J lost 4 bases, and 7 bases stayed unmatched. Germline V CDR1 and CDR2: DFQATT, SNEGSKA (reference sequence). The CDR3: CSAGSGRAQYEQYF. The CDR3 nucleotides are TGCAGTGCTGGTAGCGGGAGGGCCCAATACGAGCAGTACTTC.

The rearrangement uses TRBV14 and TRBJ2-7; 10 nucleotides agree with TRBD2. CDR1 and CDR2 (germline): SGHDN, FVKESK. The V gene end was trimmed by 4 bases and the J gene end by 6 bases; junction bases not matched to a gene: 15. There are 17 residues in the CDR3. The CDR3 nucleotides are TGTGCCAGCAGCCCACCGGGACTAGCGTACCTTCAGGGCGAGCAGTACTTC. Amino acid sequence: CASSPPGLAYLQGEQYF.

The V and J genes are TRBV3-1 and TRBJ1-2, with a tentative D call TRBD1 (5 bases). Germline-derived CDR1 and CDR2 are LGHDT and YNNKEL (reference sequence). The CDR3 has 15 residues. Trimming removed 1 base at V and 2 bases at J, with 11 bases between. The CDR3 bases are TGTGCCAGCAGCCAAGCGCGGTGGGGGAACTATGGCTACACCTTC. It specifies CASSQARWGNYGYTF.

The chain couples TRBV7-2 to TRBJ2-7, with TRBD2 matching over 9 bases. Judging by the DNA end, TRBJ2-5 fits better; the J call may be wrong. Germline CDR1 is SGHTA and CDR2 is FQGNSA. The CDR3 is 13 residues long. CDR3 DNA sequence: TGTGCCACCGCGCGACTAGCGGCCAGGACCCAGTACTTC. As protein: CATARLAARTQYF.

A few counts support this clonotype. This sequence joins TRBV5-1 and TRBJ2-5; 8 bases agree with TRBD1. V gave up 2 bases and J gave up 5 bases; unmatched junction bases: 5. The CDR3 length is 14 residues. Germline V lookup: CDR1 SGHRS, CDR2 YFSETQ. The CDR3 is CASSFGQGTETQYF. CDR3 coding DNA: TGCGCCAGCAGCTTTGGACAGGGAACGGAGACCCAGTACTTC.

The sample holds one count of this clonotype. The CDR3 here is CASSPWGTSGRGASYNEQFF. Here the CDR3 DNA reads TGTGCCAGCAGTCCCTGGGGGACTAGCGGGAGAGGGGCTTCCTACAATGAGCAGTTCTTC. The rearrangement links TRBV12-3 or TRBV12-4 to TRBJ2-1, with 14 bases fitting TRBD2. The length of the CDR3 is 20 residues. The junction had 13 bases not matched to a gene; V was cut back by 5 bases and J by 1 base.

The gene calls are TRBV4-3 and TRBJ2-6; D is undetermined. Per the germline V gene, CDR1 is LGHNA and CDR2 is YSLEER. The length of the CDR3 is 18 residues. V was pared by 4 bases and J by 0 bases, with 16 bases between. The CDR3 region is CASSPLRGSVSGANVLTF. Here the CDR3 DNA reads TGCGCCAGCAGCCCCCTCCGCGGCTCAGTCTCTGGGGCCAACGTCCTGACTTTC.

This clonotype was seen a few times. The V call is TRBV20-1, the J call TRBJ1-2; D call uncertain. V was trimmed by 4 bases and J by 2 bases, leaving 2 bases between them. In germline, CDR1 is DFQATT, CDR2 SNEGSKA (reference sequence). This CDR3 has 10 amino acids. For the CDR3, the DNA is TGCAGTGCTAACAACTATGGCTACACCTTC. It specifies CSANNYGYTF.

This chain links TRBV2 with TRBJ2-7, with D possibly TRBD2 on 5 matching bases. Trimming stripped 7 bases from V and 3 bases from J, with 13 bases between. CDR1 is SNHLY and CDR2 is FYNNEI in the germline V gene. There are 13 residues in the CDR3. The CDR3 spells CASKREKNYEQYF. The CDR3 nucleotides are TGTGCCAGCAAAAGGGAGAAGAACTACGAGCAGTACTTC. The full variable domain, its missing parts supplied by reference TRBV2 and TRBJ2-7, is EPEVTQTPSHQVTQMGQEVILRCVPISNHLYFYWYRQILGQKVEFLVSFYNNEISEKSEIFDDQFSVERPDGSNFTLKIRSTKLEDSAMYFCASKREKNYEQYFGPGTRLTVT.

This clonotype was detected a few times. The chain has TRBV7-8 and TRBJ1-1; no firm D call. This CDR3 is built from 13 residues. V shed 5 bases and J shed 0 bases, with 7 bases lying between them. Germline-derived CDR1 and CDR2 are SGHVS and FQNEAQ. The CDR3: CASSIRVNTEAFF. As DNA, the CDR3 is TGTGCCAGCAGCATACGGGTGAACACTGAAGCTTTCTTT.

This clonotype has just a few counts. The CDR3 sequence is CASSLGGLAGAKNIQYF. The CDR3 nucleotides read TGTGCCAGCAGCTTAGGTGGGCTAGCGGGGGCCAAAAACATTCAGTACTTC. The chain carries TRBV7-2 and TRBJ2-4; TRBD2 matches at 9 bases. V gave up 1 base and J gave up 1 base; unmatched junction bases: 5. The length of the CDR3 is 17 residues. From germline, CDR1 is SGHTA and CDR2 FQGNSA.

The chain is built from TRBV20-1 and TRBJ1-4, with 9 bases matching TRBD1. CDR1 and CDR2 from the germline V gene are DFQATT and SNEGSKA (reference sequence). V lost 0 bases to trimming and J lost 5 bases; unmatched junction nucleotides: 10. CDR3 length: 17 amino acids. The CDR3 region has the DNA TGCAGTGCTAGAGATCCGCGTGACAGGGGGATAAATGAAAAACTGTTTTTT. It specifies CSARDPRDRGINEKLFF.

This clonotype has more than one count but fewer than ten. The chain carries TRBV28 and TRBJ2-3; D is perhaps TRBD2 (6 bases). Germline V gene data show CDR1 as MDHEN and CDR2 as SYDVKM. This CDR3 comprises 14 residues. The V and J ends lost 8 bases and 0 bases respectively, with 12 bases between them. CDR3 sequence (DNA): TGTGCCAGCGCCTCGGGACTTAGCACAGATACGCAGTATTTT. Translated, it gives CASASGLSTDTQYF.

This chain connects TRBV28 to TRBJ2-4, with D perhaps matching TRBD2 (6 bases). Gene TRBJ2-7 matches the end of the DNA better, so the J call may be wrong. The CDR3 spans 14 residues. Per germline, CDR1 MDHEN and CDR2 SYDVKM. The CDR3 protein is CASTLGGETYEQYF. Written as DNA, the CDR3 is TGTGCCAGCACCCTGGGGGGAGAAACCTACGAGCAGTACTTC.